This T cell receptor delta chain emerged from a study of gamma-delta T cells after stem cell transplantation. Points on this clone: With only one base between it and a far larger clone, this is likely a read error. This sample includes further DNA sequences coding for the same CDR3.

TCRdb re-identified clones in the RT-PCR reads via CATT. Among fewer than 2,000 delta-chain clones listed, 4% to 4.5% were seen once. After removal of 0 bases from V and 2 bases from J, the junction contained 17 bases not matched to a gene. Germline lookup yields CDR1 NSMFDY and CDR2 ISSIKDK. The CDR3 extends over 19 amino acids. Sequencing was carried out using gamma-delta T cells. The receptor's source is a human donor. It is not recorded whose cells these are; they may come from a transplant donor. V gene TRAV29/DV5 combines with J gene TRDJ1; 9 bases map to TRDD3. DNA of the CDR3: TGTGCAGCAAGCGCCGTGAGCTGGGGGATTACAGATGGAACCGATAAACTCATCTTT. Translating it yields CAASAVSWGITDGTDKLIF.